The table lists the clone carrying this T cell receptor (beta chain) with many counts. Its specificity is unknown. TCRdb used MiXCR to reprocess the 5' RACE reads, holding one entry per CDR3 protein. Seen here are tens of thousands of distinct CDR3 sequences, 7.4% observed once, and the top ten hold 28%. CDR1 DFQATT and CDR2 SNEGSKA come from the germline V gene (reference sequence). V lost 5 bases, J lost 2 bases, and 14 bases stayed unmatched. CDR3 size: 16 residues. This entry belongs to a study of T cells after yellow fever vaccination. The study, taken as a whole, reports: Post-booster repertoires again held most primary-vaccination clones (around 95% CD4, over 80% CD8).

The receptor comes from a man between 18 and 35 years old who received the YFV17D yellow fever vaccine. V and J are TRBV20-1 and TRBJ2-7, with 8 positions matching TRBD2. The starting material was CD8+ T cells sorted from PBMCs, obtained approximately 16 days after the first yellow fever vaccination. The CDR3 spells CSAEPPTSDFAYEQYV. In nucleotides, the CDR3 is TGCAGTGCTGAACCCCCGACTAGCGACTTTGCCTACGAGCAGTACGTC.